The 21 T cell receptor beta chains in this list originate from one sample, sequenced in a study of T cell changes during pregnancy in multiple sclerosis. Some clones are missing from TCRdb's copy, which holds only in-frame ones; the method was immunoSEQ multiplex PCR. The data hold 45,000 to 60,000 clones, with 75% to 90% observed a single time. Sequencing used CD8+ T cells from peripheral blood mononuclear cells, obtained in the second trimester of pregnancy. The origin of the receptors is a female donor with multiple sclerosis, enrolled in a pregnancy study.

This sequence joins TRBV6-5 and TRBJ2-1; D gene uncertain. The CDR3 is 15 residues long. CDR1 is MNHEY, CDR2 SVGAGI, per germline. V was cut by 0 bases and J by 3 bases, with 9 bases left in between. CDR3 residues: CASSYSGESYNEQFF. The CDR3 nucleotides read TGTGCCAGCAGTTACTCCGGAGAAAGCTACAATGAGCAGTTCTTC.

This chain connects TRBV7-9 to TRBJ2-1, with D perhaps matching TRBD2 (6 bases). Germline CDR1 and CDR2: SEHNR and FQNEAQ (reference sequence). CDR3 length: 17 amino acids. V dropped 4 bases and J dropped 0 bases, with 16 bases sitting between them. The CDR3 DNA reads TGTGCCAGCAGCTCTCCGGGGGACCTCAGCTCCTACAATGAGCAGTTCTTC. The encoded protein is CASSSPGDLSSYNEQFF.

The V gene is TRBV11-3, the J gene TRBJ2-3; TRBD1 matches 7 bases. The CDR3 totals 16 residues. V was pared by 5 bases and J by 2 bases, with 10 bases of the junction left unmatched. The germline CDR1 and CDR2 sequences are SGHNT and YENEEA. CDR3 coding DNA: TGTGCCAGCAGCAGCCGACAGGGCGGCCTCACAGATACGCAGTATTTT. It translates to CASSSRQGGLTDTQYF. The full variable domain, its missing parts supplied by reference TRBV11-3 and TRBJ2-3, is EAGVVQSPRYKIIEKKQPVAFWCNPISGHNTLYWYLQNLGQGPELLIRYENEEAVDDSQLPKDRFSAERLKGVDSTLKIQPAELGDSAVYLCASSSRQGGLTDTQYFGPGTRLTVL.

The chain is built from TRBV6-5 and TRBJ2-1; 8 bases fit TRBD1. Trimming at V came to 6 bases and at J to 7 bases, leaving 5 bases not matched to a gene. The CDR3 is made up of 13 amino acids. Germline V gene sequence: CDR1 MNHEY, CDR2 SVGAGI. The CDR3 loop is CASSFTGGNEQFF. The CDR3 DNA follows: TGTGCCAGCAGCTTCACAGGGGGAAATGAGCAGTTCTTC.

The chain recombines TRBV30 with TRBJ2-6; a weak D match, TRBD1 (6 bases). Trimming left V 1 base short and J 0 bases short, with 22 bases between. Germline V gene data show CDR1 as GTSNPN and CDR2 as SVGIG (reference sequence). This CDR3 is built from 20 residues. The CDR3 DNA is TGTGCCTGGAGTGATACGACCTTACAGGGACGCATCTCTGGGGCCAACGTCCTGACTTTC. This codes for CAWSDTTLQGRISGANVLTF.

The rearrangement joins TRBV11-2 to TRBJ1-2, with D perhaps matching TRBD1 (5 bases). Germline CDR1 SGHAT, CDR2 FQNNGV. The length of the CDR3 is 14 residues. V was shortened by 0 bases and J by 4 bases, with 9 bases between the two germline ends. CDR3 residues: CASSLDREGYGYTF. For the CDR3, the DNA is TGTGCCAGCAGCTTAGACAGGGAAGGCTATGGCTACACCTTC.

This clone was recorded only once. The chain is built from TRBV19 and TRBJ2-1; 15 bases map to TRBD2. V was pared by 0 bases and J by 8 bases, with 14 bases of the junction left unmatched. CDR1 is LNHDA, CDR2 SQIVND, per germline (reference sequence). The CDR3 is 20 amino acids. CDR3 DNA: TGTGCCAGTAGTATAGATGGGGGACTAGCGGGGGGTACTTCTAGGGATGAGCAGTTCTTC. This gives the protein CASSIDGGLAGGTSRDEQFF.

CDR3 amino acids: CASSPRDSSYNEQFF. CDR3 in DNA: TGTGCCAGCAGTCCCCGGGACAGCTCCTACAATGAGCAGTTCTTC. The chain has TRBV27 and TRBJ2-1, with TRBD1 identical over 7 bases. The CDR3 covers 15 residues. V dropped 5 bases and J dropped 0; count of bases not matched to a gene: 4. Germline V gene sequence: CDR1 MNHEY, CDR2 SMNVEV (reference sequence).

The V call is TRBV4-1, the J call TRBJ2-2; 9 bases fit TRBD2. The CDR3 extends over 17 amino acids. V trimming: 0 bases; J trimming: 4 bases; junction bases outside the gene matches: 6. Germline-derived CDR1 and CDR2 are MGHRA and YSYEKL. CDR3 protein: CASSQDTAGGPTGELFF. The CDR3 nucleotides read TGCGCCAGCAGCCAAGATACAGCGGGGGGCCCCACCGGGGAGCTGTTTTTT.

This clone was observed a handful of times. This chain links TRBV19 with TRBJ2-7; a possible D gene is TRBD1 (6 bases). The CDR3 loop spans 14 amino acids. Germline assignment: CDR1 LNHDA and CDR2 SQIVND (reference sequence). V dropped 5 bases and J dropped 5 bases, with 16 bases sitting between them. The CDR3 DNA reads as TGTGCCAGTAGTCCACCGACAGGCCCCAACGAGCAGTACTTC. Its translation is CASSPPTGPNEQYF.

The chain links TRBV5-6 to TRBJ2-1, with D maybe TRBD2 (5 bases). V was clipped by 2 bases and J by 9 bases, with 12 bases between them. CDR1 is SGHDT, CDR2 YYEEEE, per germline. The CDR3 has 13 residues. The CDR3 loop reads CASSFTLGGEQFF. CDR3 DNA: TGTGCCAGCAGCTTTACCCTCGGAGGTGAGCAGTTCTTC.

The chain links TRBV27 to TRBJ1-2; D gene ambiguous. The V and J ends lost 5 bases and 4 bases respectively, with 14 bases between them. The CDR3 is made up of 14 amino acids. The V gene's germline CDR1 is MNHEY and CDR2 SMNVEV (reference sequence). This CDR3 reads CASSPLGGFYGYTF. CDR3 sequence (DNA): TGTGCCAGCAGTCCCCTGGGAGGTTTCTATGGCTACACCTTC.

V is TRBV19 and J is TRBJ2-3, with TRBD2 as a possible D gene (6 bases). Germline loops: CDR1 LNHDA, CDR2 SQIVND (reference sequence). Trimming left V 2 bases short and J 4 bases short, with 13 bases between. The CDR3 contains 15 residues. The CDR3 is CASSIREGRSDTQYF. DNA of the CDR3: TGTGCCAGTAGTATACGGGAAGGGAGGTCAGATACGCAGTATTTT.

The chain carries TRBV15 and TRBJ1-1; D uncertain. The CDR3 is 15 amino acids. Looked up from germline, CDR1 is LNHNV and CDR2 is YYDKDF (reference sequence). Trimming took 0 bases from V and 1 from J, leaving 9 bases between them. The CDR3 here is CATSRDRGSNTEAFF. The DNA for the CDR3 is TGTGCCACCAGCAGAGACCGGGGTTCGAACACTGAAGCTTTCTTT. Drawing the rest from reference TRBV15 and TRBJ1-1, the complete variable domain is DAMVIQNPRYQVTQFGKPVTLSCSQTLNHNVMYWYQQKSSQAPKLLFHYYDKDFNNEADTPDNFQSRRPNTSFCFLDIRSPGLGDTAMYLCATSRDRGSNTEAFFGQGTRLTVV.

The chain uses TRBV9 and TRBJ1-2, with a possible D match to TRBD1 (5 bases). The V end was cut by 3 bases, the J end by 6 bases, with 18 bases between. The V gene's germline CDR1 is SGDLS and CDR2 YYNGEE. This CDR3 region has 15 residues. CDR3 sequence (DNA): TGTGCCAGCAGCGGACCGACGGGGCGGGGGGATGGCTACACCTTC. Its translation is CASSGPTGRGDGYTF.

The rearrangement joins TRBV5-1 to TRBJ2-7, with 7 bases lining up with TRBD1. Per the germline V gene, CDR1 is SGHRS and CDR2 is YFSETQ. CDR3 length: 17 amino acids. V was pared by 2 bases and J by 2 bases, with 13 bases of the junction left unmatched. CDR3 sequence (DNA): TGCGCCAGCAGCTTTTTGGTTCTGGGGCAGGGGGCCTACGAGCAGTACTTC. It translates to CASSFLVLGQGAYEQYF.

This chain uses TRBV16 with TRBJ1-4, with a possible D match to TRBD1 (6 bases). The CDR3 sequence is 14 residues long. Germline assignment: CDR1 KGHSY and CDR2 FQNENV. Deletions cut 4 bases from V and 6 bases from J, with 12 bases between. CDR3 region: CASSPGGGDEKLFF. The CDR3 DNA reads as TGTGCCAGCAGCCCTGGAGGGGGGGATGAAAAACTGTTTTTT.

The chain recombines TRBV2 with TRBJ2-1, with a possible D match to TRBD2 (6 bases). This CDR3 is 15 amino acids long. V was trimmed by 8 bases and J by 2 bases, leaving 16 bases between them. Looked up from germline, CDR1 is SNHLY and CDR2 is FYNNEI. The DNA of the CDR3 is TGTGCCAGCGCCGGCGGAGGGGTAACCTACAATGAGCAGTTCTTC. It translates to CASAGGGVTYNEQFF.

On this clone itself: At one of its ends the junction is not consistent with the germline gene, which may arise from a read error. V and J are TRBV5-1 and TRBJ2-3; TRBD2 agrees at 9 bases. This CDR3 region has 18 residues. Germline V gene lookup returns CDR1 SGHRS and CDR2 YFSETQ. This CDR3 is CASGLDPAGGGMADTQYF. CDR3 sequence (DNA): TGCGCCAGCGGCTTGGATCCGGCGGGAGGGGGGATGGCAGATACGCAGTATTTT.

V usage is TRBV6-1 and J usage is TRBJ1-1, with D unresolved. This CDR3 comprises 14 residues. Trimming removed 1 base at V and 1 base at J, with 7 bases between. Germline lookup yields CDR1 MNHNS and CDR2 SASEGT. CDR3 in DNA: TGTGCCAGCAGTGAAGGAGAAGAGAACACTGAAGCTTTCTTT. This codes for CASSEGEENTEAFF.

V gene TRBV7-9 combines with J gene TRBJ2-7; D might be TRBD1 (6 bases). This CDR3 is 15 amino acids long. V lost 3 bases and J 2 bases, leaving 14 bases between the germline ends. The germline V gene has CDR1 SEHNR and CDR2 FQNEAQ (reference sequence). CDR3: CASSFLRDKTYEQYF. The CDR3 nucleotides read TGTGCCAGCAGCTTCCTCCGGGACAAGACCTACGAGCAGTACTTC.